The entry below describes one TCR beta chain. The antigen is unknown. J gave up 4 bases and V 2 bases, and 6 bases lay outside the gene matches. The germline CDR1 and CDR2 sequences are SGHRS and YFSETQ. The CDR3 covers 17 residues. The assay was immunoSEQ multiplex PCR, and TCRdb's table has in-frame clones only and misses some. This table holds 40,000 to 50,000 clones, about 86% found once. Brentuximab vedotin exposure varied, and every patient relapsed after autologous stem cell transplantation. The sample comes from a study of PD-1 blockade in classical Hodgkin lymphoma. Broader study findings: Diminished baseline TCR diversity has been reported in newly diagnosed patients relative to healthy donors. What caused the repertoire differences, perhaps disease activity or prior therapy, remains undefined. Lower baseline TCR diversity marked trial partial responders and progressors.

This TCR derives from a human donor with classical Hodgkin lymphoma. The chain couples TRBV5-1 to TRBJ2-2, with 12 bases lining up with TRBD2. This specimen consisted of peripheral blood mononuclear cells (PBMCs), obtained before the second cycle of nivolumab. The CDR3 protein is CASSFPSGRAVTGELFF. As DNA, the CDR3 is TGCGCCAGCAGCTTCCCTAGCGGGAGGGCCGTCACCGGGGAGCTGTTTTTT.